This paragraph covers one T cell receptor (beta chain) sequence. This clonotype was observed many times. No qualities accompany the bases; no much larger clone lies one base away. PBMCs were labeled with CellTrace CFSE and cultured for 6 to 7 days in RPMI with 8% human serum plus peptide pools at around 1 ug/mL each. Unfixed proliferating CD4 T cells were sorted on a BD FACSAria as live CD56-CD19-CD16-CD3+CD4+ CFSE-low cells. Enrolled adults were healthy and seronegative for ZIKV, JEV, YFV, DENV and WNV by microneutralization screening. The samples were drawn from a phase 1 trial of an alum-adjuvanted Zika purified-inactivated virus (ZPIV) vaccine that was randomized, double-blinded and placebo-controlled. Peripheral blood mononuclear cells were isolated using a standard procedure and then kept frozen in liquid nitrogen until they were used. Based on the germline V gene, the CDR1 and CDR2 sequences are SGHAT and FQNNGV. At the junction V is shortened by 5 bases and J by 6 bases; bases outside the gene matches: 16. The CDR3 sequence holds 16 residues, the cysteine and phenylalanine included. The sequence is cut down to CDR3 DNA, 48 bases in frame from base 1.

These data come from a study of Japanese encephalitis immunity and Zika vaccine responses (TCRdb year 2021). As for the study more broadly: Each included participant got alum-adjuvanted ZPIV three times, at weeks 0, 4 and 28, with every dose being 5.0 ug. A two-dose regimen of JEV vaccine (IXIARO), with doses given 28 days apart, was administered to around twelve participants two to three months before the first ZPIV dose. One dose of YFV vaccine (YF-VAX) was administered before ZPIV to 12 to 13 participants, and eight or nine participants were flavivirus-naive. For TCR sequencing, roughly six representative participants were chosen from each pre-vaccination group, with samples at week 0 (after pre-vaccination, before ZPIV) and week 52. TCR repertoires from three flavivirus-naive individuals were additionally analyzed at weeks 2, 6 and 52 after the start of ZPIV vaccination. The stimulations used peptide pools from ZIKV structural proteins divided into flavivirus-conserved and non-conserved sets, or JEV or YFV peptides that matched the pre-vaccination. ZIKV peptides were 15-mers overlapping by 11 residues, selected for NetMHCpan/NetMHCII-predicted epitopes with affinity below 50 nM. The study tested whether prior Japanese encephalitis virus (JEV) or yellow fever virus (YFV) vaccination shaped CD4 T cell responses to the Zika vaccine.

Library preparation employed 5' RACE. TCRbeta libraries were pooled in proportion to their sorted cell numbers before sequencing. Total RNA from sorted cells was extracted with RNAzol RT, and cDNA was made with an oligo(dT) primer and a template-switching oligo. Using Kapa HiFi, PCR amplified the TCRbeta V-CDR3-J region between a SMARTer oligo primer and a TCRbeta constant-region primer. A second PCR attached Illumina adaptors and sample-specific index barcodes, followed by HighPrep bead cleanup and Bioanalyzer confirmation of a band of roughly 650 bp. Libraries were sequenced on an Illumina MiSeq with 2x151 bp paired-end reads. Per the original workflow: An in-house Java program demultiplexed the reads, and MiXCR assigned TCRbeta annotations and counted clonotypes. Repertoire overlap was assessed with Morisita-Horn indices from the R package vegan, and UPGMA clustering and Circos plots of recurring clonotypes were generated. Shannon diversity and richness were normalized to the maximum possible value based on input cell numbers, so that values between 0 and 1 were obtained. CDR3beta sequences were aligned using MUSCLE, distances were calculated using SeqinR, and multidimensional scaling was plotted in R. TCRdb applied fastp at Q25 and MiXCR to the public reads, then kept only in-frame beta chains. Duplicate CDR3 protein sequences are folded into a single record with the most common DNA and genes. TCRdb's processing, not the authors' own work, is the source of the V and J calls. This sample gives about 510 distinct CDR3 sequences in total; about 8% of them show up just once. Under 25% of the sample is held by the ten biggest clonotypes.

The full study reports these points: The samples grouped by participant and showed no similarity across individuals, which suggests that no public TCRs were detected. Repertoire similarity across time-points and stimulations was higher in JEV-pre-vaccinated donors than in YFV-pre-vaccinated donors, indicating more clonotypes shared between ZIKV and JEV stimulation. Only a subset of trial participants with three doses and adequate samples was analyzed, not the entire vaccinated cohort. Peptide-pool deconvolution was not performed because of sample size limitations, and consequently the individual peptides driving cross-reactive responses were not identified. CD8 T cell responses of very low magnitude were detected against ZIKV peptide pools and were observed in only a few individuals. After ZPIV, repertoire richness of CD4 T cells responding to conserved ZIKV epitopes significantly decreased in JEV-pre-vaccinated donors.

Source: antigen-activated CD4+ T cells from blood, cultured, taken during a Zika inactivated vaccine study. The V gene is TRBV11-2 and the J gene is TRBJ2-7, with 7 bases in between that match TRBD2. The receptor was derived from an adult woman who received an inactivated Zika virus vaccine. In nucleotide form, the sequence is TGTGCCAGCAGCCCACGGACGGGACTAACCACCGGCGAGCAGTACTTC. Its amino acids are CASSPRTGLTTGEQYF.